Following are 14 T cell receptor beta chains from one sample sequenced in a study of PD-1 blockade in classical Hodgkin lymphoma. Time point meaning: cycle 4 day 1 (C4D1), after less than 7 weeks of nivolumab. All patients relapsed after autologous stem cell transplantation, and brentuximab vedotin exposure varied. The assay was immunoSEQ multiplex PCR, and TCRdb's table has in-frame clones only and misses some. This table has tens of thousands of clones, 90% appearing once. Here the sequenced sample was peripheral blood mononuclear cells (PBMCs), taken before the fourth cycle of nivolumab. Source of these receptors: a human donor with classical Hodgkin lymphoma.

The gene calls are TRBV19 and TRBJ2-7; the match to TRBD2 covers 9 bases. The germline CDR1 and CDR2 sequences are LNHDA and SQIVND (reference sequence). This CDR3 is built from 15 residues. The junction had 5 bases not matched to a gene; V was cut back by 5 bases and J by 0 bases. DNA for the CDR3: TGTGCCAGTAGTGAGCTAGCGGGGAGCTCCTACGAGCAGTACTTC. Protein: CASSELAGSSYEQYF.

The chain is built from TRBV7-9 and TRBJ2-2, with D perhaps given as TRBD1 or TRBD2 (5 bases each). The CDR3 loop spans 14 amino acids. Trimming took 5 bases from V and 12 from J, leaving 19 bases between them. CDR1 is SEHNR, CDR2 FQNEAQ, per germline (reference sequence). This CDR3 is CASSPISRESKLFF. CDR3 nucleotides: TGTGCCAGCAGCCCAATATCCAGGGAGTCGAAGCTGTTTTTT.

CDR3 residues: CAWSQIGTIYEQYF. The DNA for the CDR3 is TGTGCCTGGAGTCAAATCGGGACAATCTACGAGCAGTACTTC. The chain joins TRBV30 to TRBJ2-7, with D perhaps TRBD1 (6 bases). Germline CDR1 GTSNPN, CDR2 SVGIG (reference sequence). V was pared by 2 bases and J by 3 bases, with 14 bases between. The CDR3 has 14 residues.

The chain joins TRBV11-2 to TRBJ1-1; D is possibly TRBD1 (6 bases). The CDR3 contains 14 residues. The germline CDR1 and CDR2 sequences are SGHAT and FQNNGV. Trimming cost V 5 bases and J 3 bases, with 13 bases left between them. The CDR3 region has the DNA TGTGCCAGCAGCAAAACAGGGCTGGACACTGAAGCTTTCTTT. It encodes CASSKTGLDTEAFF.

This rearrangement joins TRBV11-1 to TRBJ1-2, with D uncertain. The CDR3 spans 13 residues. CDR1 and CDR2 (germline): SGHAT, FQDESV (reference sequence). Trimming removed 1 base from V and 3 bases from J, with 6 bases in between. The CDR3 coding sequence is TGTGCCAGCAGCTTAGACAGCTACTATGGCTACACCTTC. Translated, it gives CASSLDSYYGYTF.

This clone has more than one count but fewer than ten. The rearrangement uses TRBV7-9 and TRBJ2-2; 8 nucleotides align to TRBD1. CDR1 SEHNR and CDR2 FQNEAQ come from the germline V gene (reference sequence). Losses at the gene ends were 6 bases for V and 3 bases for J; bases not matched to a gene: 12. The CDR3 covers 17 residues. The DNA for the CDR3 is TGTGCCAGCAGACTCCCAGGGGGCCGCCTTTACACCGGGGAGCTGTTTTTT. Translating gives CASRLPGGRLYTGELFF.

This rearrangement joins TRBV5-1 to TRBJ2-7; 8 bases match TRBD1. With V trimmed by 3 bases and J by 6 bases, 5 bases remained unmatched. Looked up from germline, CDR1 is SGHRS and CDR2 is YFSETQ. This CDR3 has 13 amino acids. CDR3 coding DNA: TGCGCCAGCAGCTACGGACAGGGTGGCGAGCAGTACTTC. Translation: CASSYGQGGEQYF.

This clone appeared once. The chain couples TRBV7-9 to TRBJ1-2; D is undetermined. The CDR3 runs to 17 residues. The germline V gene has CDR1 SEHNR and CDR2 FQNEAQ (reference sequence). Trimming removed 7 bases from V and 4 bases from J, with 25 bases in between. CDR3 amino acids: CASTLGEGLFYSYGYTF. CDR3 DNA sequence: TGTGCCAGCACCCTCGGAGAAGGGTTGTTCTATTCCTATGGCTACACCTTC.

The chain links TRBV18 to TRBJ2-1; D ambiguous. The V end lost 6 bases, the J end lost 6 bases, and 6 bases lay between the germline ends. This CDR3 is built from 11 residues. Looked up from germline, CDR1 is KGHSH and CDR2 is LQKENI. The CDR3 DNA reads TGTGCCAGCTCTCTAGTCAATGAGCAGTTCTTC. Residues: CASSLVNEQFF.

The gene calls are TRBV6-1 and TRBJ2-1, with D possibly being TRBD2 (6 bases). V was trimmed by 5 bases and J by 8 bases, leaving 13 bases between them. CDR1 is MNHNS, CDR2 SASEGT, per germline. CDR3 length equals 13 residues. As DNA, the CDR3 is TGTGCCAGCAGTCCTACTAGCTTCCATGAGCAGTTCTTC. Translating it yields CASSPTSFHEQFF.

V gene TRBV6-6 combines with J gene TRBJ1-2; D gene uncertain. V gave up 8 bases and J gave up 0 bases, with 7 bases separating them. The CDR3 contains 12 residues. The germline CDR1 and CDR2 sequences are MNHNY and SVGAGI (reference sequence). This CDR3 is CASGNTNYGYTF. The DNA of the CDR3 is TGTGCCAGCGGAAACACTAACTATGGCTACACCTTC.

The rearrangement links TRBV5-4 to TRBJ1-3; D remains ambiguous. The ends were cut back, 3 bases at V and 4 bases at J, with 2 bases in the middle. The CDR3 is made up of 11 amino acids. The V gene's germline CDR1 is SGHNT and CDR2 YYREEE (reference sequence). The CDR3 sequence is CASSWGNTIYF. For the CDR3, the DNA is TGTGCCAGCAGCTGGGGAAACACCATATATTTT.

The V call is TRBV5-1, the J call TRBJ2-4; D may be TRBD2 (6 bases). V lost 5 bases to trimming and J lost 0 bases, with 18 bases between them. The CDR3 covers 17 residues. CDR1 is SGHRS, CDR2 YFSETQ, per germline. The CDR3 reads CASSQRGGVAAKNIQYF. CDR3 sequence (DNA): TGCGCCAGCAGTCAGCGAGGCGGGGTAGCAGCCAAAAACATTCAGTACTTC.

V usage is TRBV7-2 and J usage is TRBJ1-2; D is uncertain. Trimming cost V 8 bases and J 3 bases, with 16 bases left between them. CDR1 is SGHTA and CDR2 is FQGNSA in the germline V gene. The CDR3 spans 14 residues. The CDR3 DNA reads TGTGCCAGCCGCCCACACCTGGGTGACTATGGCTACACCTTC. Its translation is CASRPHLGDYGYTF.